This TCR beta chain is drawn from a study of T cells in Graves' hyperthyroidism and ophthalmopathy. There are a few counts of this clonotype. This CDR3 comprises 15 residues. V gave up 4 bases and J gave up 9 bases; unmatched junction bases: 10. CDR1 and CDR2 from the germline V gene are SEHNR and FQNEAQ (reference sequence). Amplified regions were TCR beta CDR3 sequences from RNA transcripts. Researchers ran a first-round RT-PCR on the TCR CDR3 using the HTBI primer set. TCRdb re-called the multiplex PCR reads through MiXCR, storing one row per CDR3 protein. The sample has 400,000 to 550,000 distinct CDR3 sequences; around 22% are singletons.

Sequenced: blood. This chain uses TRBV7-9 with TRBJ2-7; TRBD1 matches 12 bases. This clonotype was sampled from a woman aged 25-40 years with Graves' ophthalmopathy. Written as DNA, the CDR3 is TGTGCCAGCAGCTCGGGACAGGGGGCATTTGACGGGCAGTACTTC. Translation gives CASSSGQGAFDGQYF.